These 24 T cell receptor beta chains share one sample of origin, sequenced in a study of blood T cell repertoires in COVID-19. Sequenced by immunoSEQ multiplex PCR; TCRdb stores in-frame clones only, minus some. The sample has fewer than 350,000 clones; roughly 85% are singletons. Sequenced: PBMCs or T cells enriched from blood (not recorded which). These receptors were taken from a woman aged 40 to 55 who had recovered from COVID-19.

The rearrangement joins TRBV5-8 to TRBJ2-1; 12 nucleotides agree with TRBD2. The CDR3 is 17 residues long. Trimming took 4 bases from V and 6 from J; bases not matched to a gene: 11. The germline gives CDR1 SGHTS, CDR2 YDEGEE. The CDR3 protein is CASSPWASGRAVNEQFF. In DNA, the CDR3 is TGTGCCAGCAGCCCTTGGGCTAGCGGGAGGGCCGTCAATGAGCAGTTCTTC.

The rearrangement links TRBV15 to TRBJ1-1; possible D gene TRBD1, 6 bases. The CDR3 sequence is 13 residues long. Germline values: CDR1 LNHNV, CDR2 YYDKDF (reference sequence). V lost 5 bases, J lost 1 base, and 8 bases lay in between. DNA for the CDR3: TGTGCCACCAGCGGGGGACAGAACACTGAAGCTTTCTTT. This encodes CATSGGQNTEAFF.

The chain links TRBV6-4 to TRBJ2-1; 7 bases line up with TRBD1. The germline V gene encodes CDR1 MRHNA and CDR2 SNTAGT. CDR3 length equals 14 residues. The V and J ends lost 2 bases and 8 bases, in that order; junction bases with no gene match: 6. CDR3 residues: CASSDRGRLDEQFF. CDR3 sequence (DNA): TGTGCCAGCAGTGACAGGGGGCGCTTGGATGAGCAGTTCTTC.

The genes are TRBV28 and TRBJ1-1; 8 positions match TRBD1. V shed 5 bases, J shed 11 bases, and the junction held 7 bases outside the gene matches. Germline lookup yields CDR1 MDHEN and CDR2 SYDVKM. The CDR3 spans 12 residues. The CDR3 nucleotides are TGTGCCAGCAGTACCGACAGGGGTGGGGCTTTCTTT. Translated: CASSTDRGGAFF. Filled out from reference TRBV28 and TRBJ1-1, the complete variable domain reads DVKVTQSSRYLVKRTGEKVFLECVQDMDHENMFWYRQDPGLGLRLIYFSYDVKMKEKGDIPEGYSVSREKKERFSLILESASTNQTSMYLCASSTDRGGAFFGQGTRLTVV.

The rearrangement joins TRBV7-3 to TRBJ2-6, with TRBD2 matching over 7 bases. The V and J ends lost 6 bases and 3 bases, in that order; junction bases with no gene match: 8. This CDR3 is built from 16 residues. Germline V CDR1 and CDR2: SGHTA, FQGTGA. DNA of the CDR3: TGTGCCAGCAGACCCACGGGGGGAGATGGGGCCAACGTCCTGACTTTC. Protein product: CASRPTGGDGANVLTF.

The rearrangement links TRBV7-2 to TRBJ2-1, with 10 bases fitting TRBD2. V lost 8 bases and J lost 8; bases outside the gene matches: 9. Germline V gene sequence: CDR1 SGHTA, CDR2 FQGNSA. There are 14 residues in the CDR3. The CDR3 is CASDLAGAVHEQFF. CDR3 nucleotides: TGTGCCAGCGACCTAGCGGGAGCTGTCCATGAGCAGTTCTTC.

The chain employs TRBV4-3 and TRBJ2-5, with D possibly being TRBD2 (6 bases). Trimming removed 1 base from V and 5 bases from J, with 11 bases in between. This CDR3 is built from 14 residues. Germline V lookup: CDR1 LGHNA, CDR2 YSLEER. CDR3 protein: CASSQAGSRETQYF. CDR3 nucleotides: TGCGCCAGCAGCCAAGCCGGGAGTCGGGAGACCCAGTACTTC.

The chain links TRBV9 to TRBJ2-5; tentative D call: TRBD2 (6 bases). Trimming removed 0 bases at V and 4 bases at J, with 13 bases between. CDR1 and CDR2 from the germline V gene are SGDLS and YYNGEE. The CDR3 is 15 amino acids. CDR3 coding DNA: TGTGCCAGCAGCGTAGGGAGGGTGTCTGGAGAGACCCAGTACTTC. The encoded protein is CASSVGRVSGETQYF.

This chain connects TRBV28 to TRBJ1-2; no firm D call. Germline V gene sequence: CDR1 MDHEN, CDR2 SYDVKM. The CDR3 is made up of 8 amino acids. V was trimmed by 8 bases and J by 8 bases, leaving 3 bases between them. The CDR3 coding sequence is TGTGCCAGCGGCGGCTACACCTTC. The encoded protein is CASGGYTF.

This clone was seen many times. V is TRBV4-1 and J is TRBJ2-1, with D maybe TRBD2 (5 bases). With 4 bases removed from V and 2 bases from J, the gap between germline ends came to 9 bases. The CDR3 runs to 14 residues. Germline V CDR1 and CDR2: MGHRA, YSYEKL. The CDR3 bases are TGCGCCAGCAGCCCACCGAGGGCCTACAATGAGCAGTTCTTC. This gives the protein CASSPPRAYNEQFF.

This clone came up once. The chain couples TRBV9 to TRBJ2-1, with 8 bases lining up with TRBD2. CDR3 length: 14 residues. Losses at the gene ends were 3 bases for V and 8 bases for J; bases not matched to a gene: 7. The V gene's germline CDR1 is SGDLS and CDR2 YYNGEE. The CDR3 loop reads CASSASGSIHEQFF. The CDR3 nucleotides read TGTGCCAGCAGCGCCAGCGGGAGTATCCATGAGCAGTTCTTC.

J is TRBJ2-3 and V is TRBV27; D may be TRBD2 (7 bases). The V gene lost 3 bases and the J gene lost 1 base, with 11 bases spanning the gap. The V gene's germline CDR1 is MNHEY and CDR2 SMNVEV (reference sequence). The CDR3 covers 15 residues. CDR3 bases: TGTGCCAGCAGTTTTGGGGGGGCTGGCACAGATACGCAGTATTTT. It specifies CASSFGGAGTDTQYF.

V gene TRBV7-2 combines with J gene TRBJ2-3; D not certain. Germline V gene data show CDR1 as SGHTA and CDR2 as FQGNSA. V shed 3 bases and J shed 10 bases, with 11 bases lying between them. The CDR3 consists of 12 residues. The CDR3 region has the DNA TGTGCCAGCAGCTTTCGACAAGGTTCGCAGTATTTT. This translates into CASSFRQGSQYF.

J is TRBJ1-5 and V is TRBV21-1; the D call of TRBD1 is as the table states it, not checked on the DNA. TRBV21-1 is reported as a pseudogene. The CDR3 runs 14 residues. CDR3 DNA sequence: TGTGCCACGGACCGGGACAGGCAGAATCAGCCCCAGCATTTT. It codes for CATDRDRQNQPQHF.

The genes are TRBV2 and TRBJ2-2; 7 nucleotides match TRBD1. V was pared by 6 bases and J by 2 bases, with 6 bases of the junction left unmatched. CDR1 is SNHLY and CDR2 is FYNNEI in the germline V gene. The CDR3 is made up of 15 amino acids. CDR3 in DNA: TGTGCCAGCAGGGGGACAGAAGGTAACACCGGGGAGCTGTTTTTT. Amino acids: CASRGTEGNTGELFF.

The chain combines TRBV2 with TRBJ1-6, with no clear D. This CDR3 is 12 amino acids long. Germline V gene lookup returns CDR1 SNHLY and CDR2 FYNNEI. Trimming cost V 5 bases and J 9 bases, with 8 bases left between them. CDR3 DNA: TGTGCCAGCAGTCTCCCCCCTTCACCCCTCCACTTT. It encodes CASSLPPSPLHF.

The chain is built from TRBV9 and TRBJ1-1, with TRBD1 identical over 8 bases. CDR3 length equals 14 residues. Germline V lookup: CDR1 SGDLS, CDR2 YYNGEE. J was trimmed by 10 bases and V by 4 bases; bases with no gene match: 12. The CDR3 DNA reads TGTGCCAGCAGCCCCCCGGGACAGGCTCCTCGAGCTTTCTTT. Translated, it gives CASSPPGQAPRAFF.

The chain carries TRBV5-1 and TRBJ1-2; unclear D gene. Per the germline V gene, CDR1 is SGHRS and CDR2 is YFSETQ. Trimming stripped 0 bases from V and 4 bases from J, with 10 bases between. CDR3 length: 14 residues. The CDR3: CASSLESTAYGYTF. The CDR3 region has the DNA TGCGCCAGCAGCTTGGAGTCCACTGCCTATGGCTACACCTTC.

The genes are TRBV28 and TRBJ2-1; 16 bases are a match to TRBD2. The CDR3 spans 18 residues. V shed 6 bases, J shed 8 bases, and the junction held 13 bases outside the gene matches. CDR1 MDHEN and CDR2 SYDVKM come from the germline V gene. CDR3 in amino acids: CASSGTSGRAIIFYEQFF. The CDR3 coding sequence is TGTGCCAGCAGCGGGACTAGCGGGAGGGCCATCATTTTCTATGAGCAGTTCTTC.

This clone has only a few counts. J is TRBJ1-5 and V is TRBV30, with D unresolved. CDR3 length: 16 residues. Trimming removed 5 bases from V and 0 bases from J, with 17 bases in between. The germline V gene encodes CDR1 GTSNPN and CDR2 SVGIG (reference sequence). CDR3 sequence (DNA): TGTGCCTGGCAGCCCGGGAACGCAAATAGCAATCAGCCCCAGCATTTT. It yields the protein CAWQPGNANSNQPQHF. Filled out from reference TRBV30 and TRBJ1-5, the complete variable domain reads SQTIHQWPATLVQPVGSPLSLECTVEGTSNPNLYWYRQAAGRGLQLLFYSVGIGQISSEVPQNLSASRPQDRQFILSSKKLLLSDSGFYLCAWQPGNANSNQPQHFGDGTRLSIL.

V gene TRBV10-1 combines with J gene TRBJ2-3, with TRBD1 as a possible D gene (5 bases). V was trimmed by 3 bases and J by 6 bases, leaving 10 bases between them. Germline lookup yields CDR1 WNHNN and CDR2 SYGVQD (reference sequence). This CDR3 comprises 13 residues. The CDR3 sequence: CASSEPGIDTQYF. The CDR3 nucleotides are TGCGCCAGCAGTGAACCAGGGATTGATACGCAGTATTTT.

The rearrangement uses TRBV6-5 and TRBJ1-5; D is perhaps TRBD1 (5 bases). The V end lost 2 bases, the J end lost 7 bases, and 12 bases lay between the germline ends. Germline CDR1 reads MNHEY; CDR2 reads SVGAGI. This CDR3 contains 14 residues. CDR3 sequence reads: CASSYPGGAQPQHF. CDR3 coding DNA: TGTGCCAGCAGTTACCCCGGAGGGGCCCAGCCCCAGCATTTT.

This chain uses TRBV27 with TRBJ2-7; 8 nucleotides line up with TRBD2. The CDR3 extends over 16 amino acids. CDR1 is MNHEY and CDR2 is SMNVEV in the germline V gene (reference sequence). V gave up 2 bases and J gave up 6 bases; unmatched junction bases: 12. As DNA, the CDR3 is TGTGCCAGCAGTTTAATGCTTCCGGGAGGGCGGGCCGAGCAGTACTTC. Translated: CASSLMLPGGRAEQYF.

V is TRBV4-1 and J is TRBJ1-4; the D is unclear. The CDR3 spans 20 residues. Trimming shortened V by 0 bases and J by 0 bases, and 20 bases separated the two germline ends. Looked up from germline, CDR1 is MGHRA and CDR2 is YSYEKL. The chain's CDR3 is CASSQEDVEQPATTNEKLFF. The DNA for the CDR3 is TGCGCCAGCAGCCAAGAAGACGTCGAGCAGCCAGCGACAACTAATGAAAAACTGTTTTTT.